This TCR beta chain was obtained from a study of T-cell reconstitution after alpha-beta-depleted transplantation in children. CDR3 length: 15 amino acids. Between the trimmed V and J ends, which lost 10 bases and 0 bases, there was a span of 17 bases. In germline, CDR1 is MNHNY, CDR2 SVGAGI (reference sequence). Preparation of the TCRbeta library was carried out with unique molecular identifiers. One entry per CDR3 protein results from TCRdb running MiXCR on the PCR reads. The repertoire holds just over 350,000 distinct CDR3 sequences, with 13% as singletons. This clonotype occurred many times. The rearrangement uses TRBV6-6 and TRBJ2-3; the D is unclear. The source is a human donor who donated a stem cell graft to a child with Fanconi anemia. This specimen was PBMCs, taken from the stem cell graft. DNA for the CDR3: TGTGCCACCCGTTCTCTCCTAATTAGCACAGATACGCAGTATTTT. As protein: CATRSLLISTDTQYF.